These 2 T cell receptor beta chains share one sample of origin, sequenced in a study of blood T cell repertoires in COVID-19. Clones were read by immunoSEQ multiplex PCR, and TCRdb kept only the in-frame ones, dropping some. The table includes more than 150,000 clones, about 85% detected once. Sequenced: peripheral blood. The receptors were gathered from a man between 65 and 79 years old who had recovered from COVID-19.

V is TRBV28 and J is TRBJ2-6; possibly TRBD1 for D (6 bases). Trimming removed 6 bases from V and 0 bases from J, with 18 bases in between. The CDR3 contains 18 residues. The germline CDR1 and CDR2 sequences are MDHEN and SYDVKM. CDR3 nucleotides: TGTGCCAGCAGACCGACAGGTTTTTCGATCTCTGGGGCCAACGTCCTGACTTTC. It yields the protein CASRPTGFSISGANVLTF.

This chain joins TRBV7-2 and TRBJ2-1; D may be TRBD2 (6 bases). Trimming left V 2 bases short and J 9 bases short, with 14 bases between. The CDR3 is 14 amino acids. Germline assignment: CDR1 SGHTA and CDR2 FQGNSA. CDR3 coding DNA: TGTGCCAGCAGCTTAAACGGGATCGGGGGTGAGCAGTTCTTC. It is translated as CASSLNGIGGEQFF.